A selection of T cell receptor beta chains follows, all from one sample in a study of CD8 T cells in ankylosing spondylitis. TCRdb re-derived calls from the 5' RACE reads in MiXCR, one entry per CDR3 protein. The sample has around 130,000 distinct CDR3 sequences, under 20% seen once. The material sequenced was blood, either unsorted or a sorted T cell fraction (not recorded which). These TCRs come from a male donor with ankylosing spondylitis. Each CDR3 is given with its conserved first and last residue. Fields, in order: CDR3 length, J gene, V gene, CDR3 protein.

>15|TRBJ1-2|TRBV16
CASSQSSVGNYGYTF
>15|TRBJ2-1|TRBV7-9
CASSSSGRTYNEQFF
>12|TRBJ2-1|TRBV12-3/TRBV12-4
CASSLTSGEQFF
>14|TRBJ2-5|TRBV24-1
CATSDLGSQETQYF
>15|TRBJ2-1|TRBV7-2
CASSVTSGGYNEQFF
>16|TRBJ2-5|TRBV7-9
CASRPPGAGGFETQYF
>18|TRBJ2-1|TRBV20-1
CSARDGGEAGESYNEQFF
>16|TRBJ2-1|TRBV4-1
CASSKGTGIGYNEQFF
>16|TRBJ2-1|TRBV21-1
CASSPTPGARDNEQFF
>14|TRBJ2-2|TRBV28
CASTIAGGTGELFF
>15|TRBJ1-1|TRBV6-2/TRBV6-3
CASSDRGDLNTEAFF
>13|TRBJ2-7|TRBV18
CASSLGDNDEQYF
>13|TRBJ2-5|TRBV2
CASTLRGHETQYF
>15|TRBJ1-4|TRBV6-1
CASSPWDLRNEKLFF
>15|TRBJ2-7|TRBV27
CASSFGGLLDYEQYF
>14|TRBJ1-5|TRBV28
CASSRGFGNQPQHF
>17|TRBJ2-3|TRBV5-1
CASSLDGLAGGTDTQYF
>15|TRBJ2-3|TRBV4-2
CASSPTSGSQDTQYF
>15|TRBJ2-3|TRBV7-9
CASSSGTSSADTQYF
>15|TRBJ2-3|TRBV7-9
CASSLAGGSTDTQYF
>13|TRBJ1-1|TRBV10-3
CAISELGPAEAFF
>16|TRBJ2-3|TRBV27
CASSSMGGQHTDTQYF
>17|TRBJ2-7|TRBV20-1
CSARDPLEAVGGYEQYF
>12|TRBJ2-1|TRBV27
CASSPQGCEQFF
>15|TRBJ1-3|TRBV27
CASSPGRSSGNTIYF
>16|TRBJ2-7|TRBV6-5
CASSYIVEAGISEQYF
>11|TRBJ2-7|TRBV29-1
CSVWDGSEQYF
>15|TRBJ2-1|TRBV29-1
CSVEGTSGEYNEQFF
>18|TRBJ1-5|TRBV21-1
CASSKSRDRAPSNQPQHF
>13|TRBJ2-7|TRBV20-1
CSASGFLRGEQYF
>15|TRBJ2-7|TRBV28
CASRGLAGGSYEQYF
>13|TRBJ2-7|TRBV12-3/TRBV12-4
CASSLGLAVEQYF
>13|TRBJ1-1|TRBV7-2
CASSPWGNTEAFF
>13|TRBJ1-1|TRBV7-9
CASSAAGDREAFF
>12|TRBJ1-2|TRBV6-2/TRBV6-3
CASSDRGYGYTF
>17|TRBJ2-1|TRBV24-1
CATSDRLAGGPGNEQFF
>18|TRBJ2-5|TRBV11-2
CASSLGGSGAGHGETQYF
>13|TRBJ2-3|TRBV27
CASSLSGSDTQYF
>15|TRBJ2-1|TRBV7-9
CASSLLQGGYNEQFF
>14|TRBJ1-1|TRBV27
CASSRDSRNTEAFF
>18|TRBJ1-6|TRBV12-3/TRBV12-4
CASSLALYRSSRNSPLHF
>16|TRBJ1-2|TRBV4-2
CASSQEDRGEGYGYTF